This T cell receptor (beta chain) was retrieved from a study of T cell repertoires in cytomegalovirus infection. The germline V gene encodes CDR1 SNHLY and CDR2 FYNNEI. The V gene end was trimmed by 7 bases and the J gene end by 6 bases; junction bases not matched to a gene: 11. The CDR3 extends over 15 amino acids. MiXCR, applied by TCRdb to the reads, yields one record per CDR3 protein. Of about 900,000 distinct CDR3 sequences listed, 31% are singletons. About this clonotype: The antigen remains unidentified.

The sequencing here drew on cultured CD8+ T cells from PBMCs, taken from culture after CMV antigen stimulation. V gene TRBV2 combines with J gene TRBJ2-1, with 8 bases aligning to TRBD2. The origin of this receptor is a human donor in good health (CMV status not recorded). Some clones in this sample may be carry-over from other donors' samples. CDR3 nucleotide sequence: TGTGCCAGCAAAGTTATAGCGGGACTTCTCAATGAGCAGTTCTTC. This encodes CASKVIAGLLNEQFF.